This TCR beta chain derives from a study of blood T cell repertoires in COVID-19 (dated by TCRdb to 2020 to 2021). About the investigation overall: Collaborator samples came from the United States, Italy and Spain and covered acute and convalescent phases of COVID-19. Sample metadata almost always included a de-identified subject ID, COVID-19 status, age in years and sex. The repertoires were released in a freely available public database meant as a resource for research on the immune response to SARS-CoV-2. HLA class I and class II types, where available, came from metadata supplied by the sample provider rather than from assay-based typing. The dataset comprised deeply sampled blood TCRbeta repertoires from subjects exposed to, actively infected with, or recovered from COVID-19. The prospective study material was composed of cDNA or gDNA derived from T cells, B-cell-depleted T cells, or PBMCs. The samples were drawn from the first 160 participants of the ongoing ImmuneRACE study and from about 1,200 subjects provided by 6 global collaborators. Beyond this particular receptor, the publication reports: The quantity of clinical and demographic metadata differed by source and by participant and was supplied without curation.

Collaborating institutions collected whole blood in K2EDTA tubes following their own protocols. For TCRbeta analysis, collaborators shipped samples as frozen whole blood, isolated PBMCs, or DNA extracted from either of those sample types. TCRbeta CDR3 regions were amplified from genomic DNA by means of the immunoSEQ Assay, a bias-controlled multiplex PCR. The authors' analysis ran thus. Within the assay, amplification of reference gene primers was used to estimate how many nucleated cells each sample contained. To quantify the absolute abundance of each unique TCRbeta CDR3 rearrangement, sequence reads were collapsed and filtered. Productive Simpson clonality was computed per sample as the square root of Simpson's diversity index over productive rearrangements. Not all clones reach the TCRdb copy of this immuneACCESS table, which keeps in-frame sequences only. Checked studies attribute under half of the gap to unresolved V genes and leave the rest unexplained. The DNA gave D and trimming, while V, J and clone size come from that table. The sample yields about 50,000 clones; approximately 85% were counted once. The ten largest clones represent less than 6.5% of the sample.

From the cysteine up to the phenylalanine, the CDR3 has a length of 14 residues. The sequence is cut down to CDR3 DNA, 42 bases in frame from base 1. CDR1 WNHNN and CDR2 SYGVQD are derived from the germline V gene (reference sequence). The trim is 2 bases for V and 7 bases for J, with a gap of 12 bases between the germline ends. On this clone itself: Which antigen it targets is not known. Nothing much larger sits one base from this clone, and base qualities are not available.

Recombination joined TRBV10-1 with TRBJ1-5; the D region possibly corresponds to TRBD1 (5 bases align). The receptor comes from a man aged 60 to 75 with acute or convalescent COVID-19. The specimen was peripheral blood. Read as DNA, the sequence is TGCGCCAGCAGTGAGAGGGGAATGGAGCAGCCCCAGCATTTT. Its translation reads: CASSERGMEQPQHF.